These 30 T cell receptor beta chains were all obtained from the same sample, sequenced in a study of CD8+ T cells in alopecia areata. This sample's treatment: oral pan-JAK inhibitor, 5-10 mg twice daily. After isolation, RNA underwent reverse transcription to generate cDNA as the sequencing template. TCRdb keeps only in-frame clones here, not all; method: immunoSEQ multiplex PCR. This repertoire shows hundreds of thousands of clones, around three fifths found once; its top ten account for 0.93%. Sequencing used CD4+ T cells sorted from blood, obtained at approximately week 52, from a patient treated with tofacitinib. All receptors derive from a human donor with alopecia areata.

The chain combines TRBV7-2 with TRBJ2-1; 10 bases fit TRBD1. V lost 5 bases, J lost 7 bases, and 2 bases stayed unmatched. Germline V gene sequence: CDR1 SGHTA, CDR2 FQGNSA. This CDR3 is built from 13 residues. For the CDR3, the DNA is TGTGCCAGCAGCCCGGACAGGGGGAATGAGCAGTTCTTC. Translated: CASSPDRGNEQFF.

This chain uses TRBV30 with TRBJ2-7; D is possibly TRBD2 (6 bases). This CDR3 spans 12 amino acids. Germline lookup yields CDR1 GTSNPN and CDR2 SVGIG (reference sequence). Trimming pared 1 base from V and 7 bases from J, leaving 11 bases between. This chain's CDR3 is CAWSAGGFEQYF. DNA of the CDR3: TGTGCCTGGAGTGCCGGGGGATTTGAGCAGTACTTC.

This clone was counted at least ten times. The CDR3 nucleotides read TGCGCCAGCAGCTCCGGACAGGAATGGGAGACCCAGTACTTC. It yields the protein CASSSGQEWETQYF. The chain employs TRBV5-1 and TRBJ2-5; 7 nucleotides agree with TRBD1. Germline loops: CDR1 SGHRS, CDR2 YFSETQ. The CDR3 runs to 14 residues. V lost 3 bases, J lost 5 bases, and 7 bases stayed unmatched.

This chain connects TRBV19 to TRBJ2-7, with D maybe TRBD2 (5 bases). Trimming left V 3 bases short and J 6 bases short, with 12 bases between. Germline V lookup: CDR1 LNHDA, CDR2 SQIVND (reference sequence). The CDR3 length is 13 residues. The CDR3 loop is CASSIWERAEQYF. The CDR3 DNA sequence: TGTGCCAGTAGTATTTGGGAGAGGGCCGAGCAGTACTTC.

The rearrangement links TRBV7-2 to TRBJ1-6; D ambiguous. Germline assignment: CDR1 SGHTA and CDR2 FQGNSA. The CDR3 loop spans 13 amino acids. The V end lost 2 bases, the J end lost 6 bases, and 5 bases lay between the germline ends. DNA for the CDR3: TGTGCCAGCAGCTTAAACAGTAATTCACCCCTCCACTTT. Translation gives CASSLNSNSPLHF.

Only a few counts were recorded for this clone. The chain links TRBV18 to TRBJ2-7; 7 bases fit TRBD1. The CDR3 runs 14 residues. Germline CDR1 is KGHSH and CDR2 is LQKENI. Trimming removed 3 bases from V and 3 bases from J; junction bases left unmatched: 5. CDR3 region: CASSPDRWFYEQYF. The CDR3 DNA is TGTGCCAGCTCACCGGACAGGTGGTTCTACGAGCAGTACTTC.

The chain is built from TRBV2 and TRBJ1-4; no clear D gene. CDR3 size: 11 residues. Germline V gives CDR1 SNHLY, CDR2 FYNNEI. Trimming cost V 6 bases and J 8 bases, with 7 bases left between them. CDR3 sequence (DNA): TGTGCCAGCAGCCCCCGGGAAAAACTGTTTTTT. Amino acids: CASSPREKLFF.

This clone was counted between two and nine times. CDR3 in amino acids: CAWSVLGQGEETQYF. The CDR3 coding sequence is TGTGCCTGGAGTGTACTAGGACAGGGAGAGGAGACCCAGTACTTC. This chain connects TRBV30 to TRBJ2-5, with 8 nucleotides matching TRBD1. Germline V lookup: CDR1 GTSNPN, CDR2 SVGIG (reference sequence). The CDR3 has 15 residues. J gave up 5 bases and V 0 bases, and 8 bases lay outside the gene matches.

The chain couples TRBV29-1 to TRBJ1-6, with a possible D match to TRBD1 (5 bases). The CDR3 contains 15 residues. Trimming left V 4 bases short and J 10 bases short, with 20 bases between. CDR1 is SQVTM, CDR2 ANQGSEA, per germline. The CDR3 loop is CSVACQGEEESPLHF. CDR3 DNA: TGCAGCGTTGCTTGTCAGGGCGAGGAAGAATCACCCCTCCACTTT. The entire variable domain, with the rest obtained from reference TRBV29-1 and TRBJ1-6, is as follows: SAVISQKPSRDICQRGTSLTIQCQVDSQVTMMFWYRQQPGQSLTLIATANQGSEATYESGFVIDKFPISRPNLTFSTLTVSNMSPEDSSIYLCSVACQGEEESPLHFGNGTRLTVT.

The chain carries TRBV7-2 and TRBJ1-6, with D perhaps TRBD1 (6 bases). This CDR3 has 13 residues. CDR1 is SGHTA and CDR2 is FQGNSA in the germline V gene. Trimming shortened V by 3 bases and J by 7 bases, and 7 bases separated the two germline ends. The CDR3 coding sequence is TGTGCCAGCAGCTTCGGACAGAATTCACCCCTCCACTTT. This gives the protein CASSFGQNSPLHF.

The chain employs TRBV6-6 and TRBJ2-4; D tentatively reads TRBD1 or TRBD2 (5 bases each). The germline CDR1 and CDR2 sequences are MNHNY and SVGAGI (reference sequence). This CDR3 is 16 amino acids long. V was clipped by 0 bases and J by 1 base, with 10 bases between them. The CDR3 here is CASSYSDRDAKNIQYF. The CDR3 DNA is TGTGCCAGCAGTTACTCAGACCGGGACGCCAAAAACATTCAGTACTTC.

There are a few counts of this clone. This specimen includes other DNA sequences encoding the same CDR3. The chain links TRBV9 to TRBJ2-5; D remains ambiguous. Germline loops: CDR1 SGDLS, CDR2 YYNGEE. Trimming cost V 2 bases and J 0 bases, with 8 bases left between them. CDR3 size: 14 residues. For the CDR3, the DNA is TGTGCCAGCAGCGTCGAAGCGTACCAAGAGACCCAGTACTTC. This sequence encodes CASSVEAYQETQYF.

The genes are TRBV4-2 and TRBJ2-6; possible D gene TRBD2, 6 bases. CDR1 is LGHNA, CDR2 YNFKEQ, per germline. V gave up 4 bases and J gave up 3 bases, with 13 bases separating them. This CDR3 spans 16 amino acids. CDR3 in DNA: TGTGCCAGCAGCCCCGGGGGATGGGATGGGGCCAACGTCCTGACTTTC. Translation gives CASSPGGWDGANVLTF.

V and J are TRBV18 and TRBJ2-7, with a weak D call TRBD1 (5 bases). The CDR3 extends over 13 amino acids. The ends were cut back, 0 bases at V and 2 bases at J, with 5 bases in the middle. Germline CDR1 KGHSH, CDR2 LQKENI. The CDR3 bases are TGTGCCAGCTCACCACCGACAGCCTACGAGCAGTACTTC. Its translation is CASSPPTAYEQYF.

This chain uses TRBV29-1 with TRBJ1-1; D possibly corresponds to TRBD1 (5 bases). Germline V CDR1 and CDR2: SQVTM, ANQGSEA. V was clipped by 6 bases and J by 1 base, with 15 bases between them. The CDR3 spans 14 residues. The CDR3 DNA follows: TGCAGCGTGGCCTCCGGGACGGCGAACACTGAAGCTTTCTTT. Its translation: CSVASGTANTEAFF.

This sequence joins TRBV30 and TRBJ2-2, with 7 bases aligning to TRBD2. J gave up 0 bases and V 6 bases, and 4 bases lay outside the gene matches. The CDR3 runs to 14 residues. CDR1 is GTSNPN and CDR2 is SVGIG in the germline V gene (reference sequence). Written as DNA, the CDR3 is TGTGCCTGCGGGGGGAATGCGAACACCGGGGAGCTGTTTTTT. Its protein product is CACGGNANTGELFF.

CDR3: CASSQAGAVGEQYF. The CDR3 DNA reads TGCGCCAGCAGCCAAGCAGGGGCGGTGGGCGAGCAGTACTTC. The genes are TRBV4-1 and TRBJ2-7; possible D gene TRBD1, 6 bases. V lost 1 base to trimming and J lost 6 bases, with 13 bases between them. This CDR3 spans 14 amino acids. Per the germline V gene, CDR1 is MGHRA and CDR2 is YSYEKL.

The V gene is TRBV4-2, the J gene TRBJ2-7; tentatively, D is TRBD1 (6 bases). The CDR3 sequence is 16 residues long. The germline V gene has CDR1 LGHNA and CDR2 YNFKEQ. V gave up 0 bases and J gave up 9 bases, with 21 bases separating them. This CDR3 reads CASSQETGLGLRGQYF. The CDR3, as DNA: TGTGCCAGCAGCCAAGAAACAGGGTTAGGGCTACGAGGGCAGTACTTC.

This clone appeared a few times. The genes are TRBV5-1 and TRBJ1-6; D is unclear. Germline V gives CDR1 SGHRS, CDR2 YFSETQ. The CDR3 has 14 amino acids. Trimming pared 0 bases from V and 10 bases from J, leaving 11 bases between. The CDR3 reads CASSLAGQSSPLHF. CDR3 in DNA: TGCGCCAGCAGCTTGGCGGGCCAATCCTCACCCCTCCACTTT.

Comment on this clone: The sample holds other DNA sequences that translate to the same CDR3. The chain joins TRBV2 to TRBJ2-3, with TRBD2 matching over 8 bases. This CDR3 is 14 amino acids long. The ends lost 4 bases at V and 3 bases at J; junction bases unmatched: 3. Germline V CDR1 and CDR2: SNHLY, FYNNEI. In DNA, the CDR3 is TGTGCCAGCAGTGTCCGGGGGGGTACAGATACGCAGTATTTT. This gives the protein CASSVRGGTDTQYF.

The chain uses TRBV6-4 and TRBJ1-4, with TRBD1 as a possible D gene (6 bases). Trimming pared 5 bases from V and 4 bases from J, leaving 14 bases between. Germline CDR1 MRHNA, CDR2 SNTAGT. This CDR3 is 15 amino acids long. The CDR3 sequence: CASSPEGEDNEKLFF. The CDR3 DNA reads TGTGCCAGCAGTCCTGAGGGGGAGGATAATGAAAAACTGTTTTTT.

This clone was observed a single time. This rearrangement joins TRBV29-1 to TRBJ2-5; D gene unclear. The CDR3 runs 12 residues. Germline assignment: CDR1 SQVTM and CDR2 ANQGSEA. V was clipped by 4 bases and J by 4 bases, with 10 bases between them. The CDR3 nucleotides are TGCAGCGTTGTGGCCCCGGTAGAGACCCAGTACTTC. Translation gives CSVVAPVETQYF.

The chain has TRBV7-9 and TRBJ2-7; 7 bases fit TRBD1. Germline assignment: CDR1 SEHNR and CDR2 FQNEAQ (reference sequence). The CDR3 runs to 15 residues. J gave up 0 bases and V 5 bases, and 7 bases lay outside the gene matches. CDR3 coding DNA: TGTGCCAGCAGCGCCCGGACAGGCGACTCCTACGAGCAGTACTTC. It yields the protein CASSARTGDSYEQYF.

This clone was picked up a small number of times. The chain couples TRBV29-1 to TRBJ2-7; tentative D call: TRBD1 (6 bases). CDR1 SQVTM and CDR2 ANQGSEA come from the germline V gene. Trimming stripped 5 bases from V and 7 bases from J, with 21 bases between. The CDR3 is 14 residues long. CDR3 coding DNA: TGCAGCGTTTCCTTTAGGGCAGGGGCGAGAGAGCAGTACTTC. Protein sequence: CSVSFRAGAREQYF.

The V call is TRBV25-1, the J call TRBJ2-6; D not resolved. Germline values: CDR1 MGHDK, CDR2 SYGVNS. The CDR3 totals 14 residues. V was trimmed by 0 bases and J by 0 bases, leaving 0 bases between them. CDR3 nucleotide sequence: TGTGCCAGCAGTGAATACTCTGGGGCCAACGTCCTGACTTTC. Its translation is CASSEYSGANVLTF.

The chain links TRBV7-9 to TRBJ1-1; a weak D match, TRBD1 (5 bases). Germline V CDR1 and CDR2: SEHNR, FQNEAQ (reference sequence). The V end lost 0 bases, the J end lost 6 bases, and 8 bases lay between the germline ends. This CDR3 has 13 amino acids. The CDR3 loop is CASSLAGGAEAFF. The CDR3 DNA is TGTGCCAGCAGCTTAGCGGGGGGTGCTGAAGCTTTCTTT.

This clone was observed once. The chain joins TRBV2 to TRBJ2-3; D is tentatively TRBD1 or TRBD2 (5 bases each). The germline V and J ends were trimmed by 3 bases and 1 base, with 5 bases remaining between them. CDR1 is SNHLY, CDR2 FYNNEI, per germline. The CDR3 runs 13 residues. CDR3 coding DNA: TGTGCCAGCAGTGAGGGGGGCACAGATACGCAGTATTTT. This codes for CASSEGGTDTQYF.

The genes are TRBV11-2 and TRBJ2-7, with 7 bases aligning to TRBD1. Germline V gene data show CDR1 as SGHAT and CDR2 as FQNNGV. This CDR3 contains 15 residues. J gave up 1 base and V 5 bases, and 8 bases lay outside the gene matches. The CDR3: CASSAAGTASYEQYF. CDR3 nucleotides: TGTGCCAGCAGCGCCGCCGGGACAGCTTCCTACGAGCAGTACTTC.

Turning to this clone: This specimen includes other DNA sequences encoding the same CDR3. The genes are TRBV9 and TRBJ2-7, with D unresolved. The CDR3 spans 14 residues. Germline CDR1 is SGDLS and CDR2 is YYNGEE. Trimming removed 0 bases at V and 0 bases at J, with 7 bases between. The CDR3 bases are TGTGCCAGCAGCGTAGCGGCCAGCTCCTACGAGCAGTACTTC. Its translation is CASSVAASSYEQYF.

The V gene is TRBV4-1, the J gene TRBJ1-5; 7 bases are shared with TRBD1. Trimming took 2 bases from V and 3 from J; bases not matched to a gene: 7. This CDR3 has 16 residues. The germline gives CDR1 MGHRA, CDR2 YSYEKL. DNA of the CDR3: TGCGCCAGCAGCCAACCTACTACAGGGGTCAATCAGCCCCAGCATTTT. Its translation is CASSQPTTGVNQPQHF.